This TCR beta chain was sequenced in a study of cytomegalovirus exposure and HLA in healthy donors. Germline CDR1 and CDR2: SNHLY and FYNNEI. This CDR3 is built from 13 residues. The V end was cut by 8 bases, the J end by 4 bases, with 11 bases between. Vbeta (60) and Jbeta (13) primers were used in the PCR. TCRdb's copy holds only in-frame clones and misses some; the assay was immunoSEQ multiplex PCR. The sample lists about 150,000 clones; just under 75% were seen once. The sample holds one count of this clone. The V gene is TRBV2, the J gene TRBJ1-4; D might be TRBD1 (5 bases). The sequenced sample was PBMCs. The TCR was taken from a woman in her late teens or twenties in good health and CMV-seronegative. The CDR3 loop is CASRRGGNEKLFF. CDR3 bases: TGTGCCAGCCGTCGGGGGGGTAATGAAAAACTGTTTTTT.